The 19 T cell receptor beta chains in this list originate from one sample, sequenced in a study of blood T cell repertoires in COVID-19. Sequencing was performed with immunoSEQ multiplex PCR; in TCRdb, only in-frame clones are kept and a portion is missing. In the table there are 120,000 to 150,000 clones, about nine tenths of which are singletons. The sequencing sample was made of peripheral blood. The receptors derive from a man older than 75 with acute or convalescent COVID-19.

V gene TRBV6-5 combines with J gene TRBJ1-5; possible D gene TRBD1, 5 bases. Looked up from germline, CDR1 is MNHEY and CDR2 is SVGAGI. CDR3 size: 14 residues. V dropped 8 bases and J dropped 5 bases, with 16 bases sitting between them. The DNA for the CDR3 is TGTGCCAGCGGTCCAGGGTTCTTCGATCAGCCCCAGCATTTT. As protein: CASGPGFFDQPQHF.

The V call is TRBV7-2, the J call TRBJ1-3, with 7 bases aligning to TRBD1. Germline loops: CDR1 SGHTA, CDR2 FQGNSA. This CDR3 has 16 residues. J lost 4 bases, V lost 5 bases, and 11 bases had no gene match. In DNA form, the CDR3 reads TGTGCCAGCAGCCCCCGGACAGGTCGTGTAGGAAACACCATATATTTT. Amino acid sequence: CASSPRTGRVGNTIYF.

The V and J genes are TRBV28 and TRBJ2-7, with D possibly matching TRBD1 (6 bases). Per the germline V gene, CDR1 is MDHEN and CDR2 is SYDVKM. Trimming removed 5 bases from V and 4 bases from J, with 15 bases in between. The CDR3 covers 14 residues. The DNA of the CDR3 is TGTGCCAGCAGTCCGCCGGACAGAGCTTACGAGCAGTACTTC. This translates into CASSPPDRAYEQYF.

DNA of the CDR3: TGTGCCAGCAGCTTGCAGCAGGGCGTTTCACCCCTCCACTTT. This gives the protein CASSLQQGVSPLHF. The chain joins TRBV5-6 to TRBJ1-6, with TRBD1 as a possible D gene (5 bases). This CDR3 is built from 14 residues. V was shortened by 1 base and J by 9 bases, with 11 bases between the two germline ends. Germline V CDR1 and CDR2: SGHDT, YYEEEE. Complete variable domain (other parts from reference TRBV5-6 and TRBJ1-6): DAGVTQSPTHLIKTRGQQVTLRCSPKSGHDTVSWYQQALGQGPQFIFQYYEEEERQRGNFPDRFSGHQFPNYSSELNVNALLLGDSALYLCASSLQQGVSPLHFGNGTRLTVT.

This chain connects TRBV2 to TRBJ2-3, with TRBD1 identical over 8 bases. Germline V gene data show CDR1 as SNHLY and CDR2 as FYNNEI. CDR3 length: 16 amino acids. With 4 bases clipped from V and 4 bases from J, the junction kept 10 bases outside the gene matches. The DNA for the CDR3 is TGTGCCAGCAGTGGAGGACAGGGCGGGGTTTCAGATACGCAGTATTTT. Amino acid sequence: CASSGGQGGVSDTQYF.

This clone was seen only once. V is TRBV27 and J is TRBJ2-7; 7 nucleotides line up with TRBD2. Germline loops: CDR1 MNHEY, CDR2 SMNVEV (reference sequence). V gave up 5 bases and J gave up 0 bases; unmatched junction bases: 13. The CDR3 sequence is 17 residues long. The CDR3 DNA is TGTGCCAGCAGTCCGGGGTGGGGGAAGCGGGACTCCTACGAGCAGTACTTC. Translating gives CASSPGWGKRDSYEQYF.

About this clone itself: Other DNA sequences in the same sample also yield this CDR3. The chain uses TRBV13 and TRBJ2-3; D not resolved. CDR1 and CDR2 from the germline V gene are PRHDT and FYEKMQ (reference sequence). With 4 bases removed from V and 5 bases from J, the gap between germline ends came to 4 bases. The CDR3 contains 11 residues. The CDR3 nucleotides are TGTGCCAGCAGCTATCAAGATACGCAGTATTTT. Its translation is CASSYQDTQYF. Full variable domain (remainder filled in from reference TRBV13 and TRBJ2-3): AAGVIQSPRHLIKEKRETATLKCYPIPRHDTVYWYQQGPGQDPQFLISFYEKMQSDKGSIPDRFSAQQFSDYHSELNMSSLELGDSALYFCASSYQDTQYFGPGTRLTVL.

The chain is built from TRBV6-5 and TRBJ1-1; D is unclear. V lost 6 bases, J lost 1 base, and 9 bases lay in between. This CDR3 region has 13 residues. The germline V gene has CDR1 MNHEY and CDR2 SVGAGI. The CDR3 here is CASSRSGNTEAFF. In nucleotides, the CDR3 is TGTGCCAGCAGCCGCTCAGGGAACACTGAAGCTTTCTTT.

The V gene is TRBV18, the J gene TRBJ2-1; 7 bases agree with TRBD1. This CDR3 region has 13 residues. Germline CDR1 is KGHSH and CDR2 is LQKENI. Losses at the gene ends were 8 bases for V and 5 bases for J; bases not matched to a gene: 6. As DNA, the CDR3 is TGTGCCAGCCGTCCGGGACAGAACAATGAGCAGTTCTTC. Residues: CASRPGQNNEQFF.

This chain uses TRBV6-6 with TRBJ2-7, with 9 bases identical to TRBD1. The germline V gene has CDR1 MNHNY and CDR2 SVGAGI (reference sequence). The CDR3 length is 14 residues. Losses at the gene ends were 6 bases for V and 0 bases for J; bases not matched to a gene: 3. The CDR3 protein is CASRRTGDSYEQYF. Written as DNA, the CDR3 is TGTGCCAGCAGAAGGACAGGGGACTCCTACGAGCAGTACTTC.

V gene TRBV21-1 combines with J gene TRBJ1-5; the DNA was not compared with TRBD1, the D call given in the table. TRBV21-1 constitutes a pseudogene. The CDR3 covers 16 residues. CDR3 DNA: TGTGCCAGCAGACCTCGGGACAGGGTCAGCAATCAGCCCCAGCATTTT. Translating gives CASRPRDRVSNQPQHF.

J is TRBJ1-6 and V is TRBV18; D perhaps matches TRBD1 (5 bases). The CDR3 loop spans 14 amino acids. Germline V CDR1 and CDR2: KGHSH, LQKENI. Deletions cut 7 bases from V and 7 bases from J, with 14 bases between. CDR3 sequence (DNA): TGTGCCAGCTTCCCCGACAGCGGGAATTCACCCCTCCACTTT. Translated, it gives CASFPDSGNSPLHF.

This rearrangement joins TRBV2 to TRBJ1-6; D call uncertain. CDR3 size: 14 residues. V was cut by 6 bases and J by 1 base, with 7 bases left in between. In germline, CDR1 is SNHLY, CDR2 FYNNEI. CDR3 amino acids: CASRAGSYNSPLHF. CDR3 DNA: TGTGCCAGCAGGGCAGGATCCTATAATTCACCCCTCCACTTT.

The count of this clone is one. This CDR3 reads CASSPRTGGNEQFF. The CDR3 nucleotides are TGTGCCAGCAGCCCCCGGACAGGGGGCAATGAGCAGTTCTTC. The chain links TRBV3-1 (or the pseudogene TRBV3-2) to TRBJ2-1; 10 nucleotides agree with TRBD1. The V segment lost 4 bases and the J segment 6 bases; nucleotides outside the gene matches: 3. The germline V gene has CDR1 LGHDT and CDR2 YNNKEL (reference sequence). CDR3 length: 14 residues.

The DNA of the CDR3 is TGTGCCATCAGTGAGGGGAGCGGAGCGAGCCGCTCCAGCGAGCAGTACTTC. As protein: CAISEGSGASRSSEQYF. The chain links TRBV10-3 to TRBJ2-7, with D possibly matching TRBD2 (5 bases). The CDR3 runs to 17 residues. V was cut by 2 bases and J by 6 bases, with 23 bases left in between. CDR1 and CDR2 (germline): ENHRY, SYGVKD.

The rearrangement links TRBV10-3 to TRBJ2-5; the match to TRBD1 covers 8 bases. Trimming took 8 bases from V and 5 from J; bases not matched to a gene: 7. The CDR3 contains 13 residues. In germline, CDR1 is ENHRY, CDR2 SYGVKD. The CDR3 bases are TGTGCCATCGGGACAGGCGGTCGTGAGACCCAGTACTTC. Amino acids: CAIGTGGRETQYF.

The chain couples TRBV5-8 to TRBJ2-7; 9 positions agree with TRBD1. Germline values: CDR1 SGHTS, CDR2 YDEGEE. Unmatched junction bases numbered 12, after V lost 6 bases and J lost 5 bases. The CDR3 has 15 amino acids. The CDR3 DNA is TGTGCCAGCAACCCGATACGAGACAGGGGGAACGAGCAGTACTTC. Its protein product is CASNPIRDRGNEQYF.

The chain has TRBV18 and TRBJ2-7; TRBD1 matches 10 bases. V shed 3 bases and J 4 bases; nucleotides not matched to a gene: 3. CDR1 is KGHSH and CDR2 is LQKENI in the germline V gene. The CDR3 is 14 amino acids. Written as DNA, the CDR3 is TGTGCCAGCTCACCGGGACAGGGGTTATACGAGCAGTACTTC. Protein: CASSPGQGLYEQYF.

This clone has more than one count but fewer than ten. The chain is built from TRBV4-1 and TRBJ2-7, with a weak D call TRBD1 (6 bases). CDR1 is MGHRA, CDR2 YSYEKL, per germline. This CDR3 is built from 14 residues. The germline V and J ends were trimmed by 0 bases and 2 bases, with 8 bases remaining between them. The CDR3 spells CASSQDWGPYEQYF. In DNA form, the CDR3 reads TGCGCCAGCAGCCAAGATTGGGGGCCCTACGAGCAGTACTTC.